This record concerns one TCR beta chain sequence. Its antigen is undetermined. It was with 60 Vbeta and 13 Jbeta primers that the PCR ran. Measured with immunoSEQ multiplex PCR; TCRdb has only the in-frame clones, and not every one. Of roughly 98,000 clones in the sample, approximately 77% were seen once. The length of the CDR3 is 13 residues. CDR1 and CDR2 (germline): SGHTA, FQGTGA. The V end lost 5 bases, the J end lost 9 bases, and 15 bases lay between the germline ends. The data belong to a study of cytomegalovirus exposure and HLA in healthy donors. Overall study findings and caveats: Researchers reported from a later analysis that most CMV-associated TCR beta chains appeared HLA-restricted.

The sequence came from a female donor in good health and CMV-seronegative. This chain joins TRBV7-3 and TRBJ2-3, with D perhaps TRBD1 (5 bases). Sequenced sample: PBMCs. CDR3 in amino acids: CASSPLVGVTQYF. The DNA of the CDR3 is TGTGCCAGCAGCCCTCTCGTAGGGGTGACGCAGTATTTT.